The present entry profiles one TCR beta chain with its context. This sample is part of a study of blood T cell repertoires in COVID-19. For the study at large: The samples span acute and convalescent COVID-19 from the United States, Italy and Spain. PBMCs, B-cell-depleted T cells, or T cells provided the cDNA or gDNA that made up the material.

The length of the CDR3 is 14 residues. Germline CDR1 and CDR2: LNHDA and SQIVND (reference sequence). V was pared by 6 bases and J by 1 base, with 10 bases between. Authors' analysis steps: Counts of nucleated cells, estimated from reference gene primer amplification, were obtained. The protocol was immunoSEQ multiplex PCR, while the TCRdb copy is restricted to in-frame clones and leaves out a portion. V and J calls plus clone size are reproduced from that table; the DNA served to infer D and trimming. Here the sample spans under 60,000 clones, approximately 80% being singletons. The TCR sequence derives from a human donor with active or convalescent COVID-19. The donor label of this sample is uncertain. The chain is built from TRBV19 and TRBJ1-5; TRBD1 might be the D (6 bases). Sequencing was carried out using peripheral blood. The CDR3 DNA reads TGTGCCAGTAGCGACAGGTACAGCAATCAGCCCCAGCATTTT. Translation: CASSDRYSNQPQHF.